This T cell receptor (beta chain) was profiled in a study of human T cells and chemical hapten exposure. The ends lost 5 bases at V and 0 bases at J; junction bases unmatched: 4. The germline V gene has CDR1 LGHNT and CDR2 FRNRAP. The length of the CDR3 is 15 residues. The library gave individual cDNA molecules unique molecular identifiers. In the source study's methods: Sample-level TCR yields exhibited a median of about 91,000, with a range of about 20,000 to 690,600. TCRdb processed the RACE reads anew with MiXCR; each CDR3 protein has one entry. The V and J calls and clone size come from TCRdb's table, not from the authors' own analysis. The sample records 100,000 to 150,000 distinct CDR3 sequences, approximately 8.3% being singletons. This clonotype showed up just a few times. Its antigen is as yet unknown. Sample time point: healthy volunteer bleed at 2 weeks. Total RNA was extracted from unfractionated whole blood.

General study points: DPC sensitization did not alter TCRs above 1 in 1000 frequency.

The V call is TRBV12-5, the J call TRBJ2-3, with 8 bases identical to TRBD2. This TCR was sampled from a male donor in good health. Some clones in this sample may be carry-over from other donors' samples. The sequencing input was whole blood. The CDR3 coding sequence is TGTGCTAGTGGTCTCGAGCGGGAGAGCACAGATACGCAGTATTTT. It is translated as CASGLERESTDTQYF.